Listed below are T cell receptor beta chains from one sample, sequenced in a study of blood T cell repertoires in COVID-19. Method: immunoSEQ multiplex PCR; TCRdb's copy keeps in-frame clones and lacks some. The sample records 60,000 to 95,000 clones, roughly 87% being singletons. Sequenced: peripheral blood. The receptors shown here come from a woman between 50 and 59 years old with acute or convalescent COVID-19. Each CDR3 is given with its conserved first and last residue. A D gene is named only where the DNA matches it firmly. The listing skips clone size in some rows; elsewhere it reads once, few, many or a size class.

>TRBV30|-|TRBJ1-2|-|13
TGTGCCTGGAGTGTTGAGGCAGCCTATGGCTACACCTTC
CAWSVEAAYGYTF
>TRBV28|-|TRBJ2-1|-|12
TGTGCCAGCAGTTCAGGGTTCAATGAGCAGTTCTTC
CASSSGFNEQFF
>TRBV19|-|TRBJ1-1|-|14
TGTGCCAGTAGTTTCGAGGGGGGGTTAACTGAAGCTTTCTTT
CASSFEGGLTEAFF
>TRBV30|-|TRBJ2-7|-|13
TGTGCCTGGAGATTCCAGTACTCCTACGAGCAGTACTTC
CAWRFQYSYEQYF
>TRBV3-1/TRBV3-2|-|TRBJ1-2|-|14
TGTGCCAGCAGCCAAGACTGGGGCGGCCGTGGCTACACCTTC
CASSQDWGGRGYTF
>TRBV6-2/TRBV6-3|-|TRBJ1-4|-|14
TGTGCCAGCAGTCGGAAGGTCGGGAAGGAAAAACTGTTTTTT
CASSRKVGKEKLFF
>TRBV27|TRBD1|TRBJ1-1|-|16
TGTGCCAGCTGTCGCCTGGGACAGGGGGCGCACACTGAAGCTTTCTTT
CASCRLGQGAHTEAFF
>TRBV24-1|-|TRBJ1-3|-|14
TGTGCCACCTCGGACGGGGGGAGGGAAAACACCATATATTTT
CATSDGGRENTIYF
>TRBV18|TRBD2|TRBJ2-1|-|14
TGTGCCAGCTCACCTACGGGAGGGCTAAATGAGCAGTTCTTC
CASSPTGGLNEQFF
>TRBV9|-|TRBJ2-3|-|15
TGTGCCAGCAGCGTAGAAGTGGTGCGCGCAGATACGCAGTATTTT
CASSVEVVRADTQYF
>TRBV18|-|TRBJ1-4|-|14
TGTGCCAGCTCACCAAGCAGGGGTGGAGAAAAACTGTTTTTT
CASSPSRGGEKLFF
>TRBV12-3/TRBV12-4|-|TRBJ1-2|once|13
TGTGCCAGCAGTTCGACAGAGACCTATGGCTACACCTTC
CASSSTETYGYTF
>TRBV6-2/TRBV6-3|TRBD2|TRBJ2-1|-|16
TGTGCCAGCAGTTGGGGCGGGAGGTTGGGTGGGGATGAGCAGTTCTTC
CASSWGGRLGGDEQFF